This TCR beta chain came from a study of shared clonotypes between healthy human individuals. Study-level findings and limits: The study drew on few donors, limiting represented genetic and exposure-history diversity. Generally, naive subsets came out with larger estimated richness than memory subsets.

HIV-negative, healthy adults without recent acute infections or vaccinations were the donors. Clones were read by immunoSEQ multiplex PCR, and TCRdb kept only the in-frame ones, dropping some. The sample lists about 1 million clones, around 76% occurring once. As concerns this clone: Its antigen is unidentified. The sample has other DNA sequences that encode this CDR3 too.

The CDR3 contains 12 residues. V was clipped by 3 bases and J by 7 bases, with 7 bases between them. The germline V gene has CDR1 MDHEN and CDR2 SYDVKM. The sequence was obtained from a man younger than 35 in good health. V usage is TRBV28 and J usage is TRBJ1-5; D gene unclear. Sequencing was carried out using memory CD4+ T cells sorted from blood. Subset of the sample: CD45RA-negative fraction. CDR3 nucleotides: TGTGCCAGCAGTTTGAGTGTCCAGCCCCAGCATTTT. It translates to CASSLSVQPQHF.